This TCR beta chain was retrieved from a study of shared clonotypes between healthy human individuals. Study in general: Three CD4 naive, three CD4 memory, two CD8 naive and one CD8 memory plate were used per donor. Overall study results and limits: Sampling used blood alone; tissue repertoires probably differ.

Investigators divided CD4+ cells into CD45RA+ naive and CD45RA-negative memory subsets. Produced via immunoSEQ multiplex PCR; TCRdb's table is partial and in-frame only. The sample lists roughly 1,000,000 clones; around three quarters were seen once. The CDR3 covers 17 residues. V lost 3 bases, J lost 4 bases, and 22 bases lay in between. CDR1 is MNHEY and CDR2 is SMNVEV in the germline V gene (reference sequence). Remarks on this clone: The antigen remains undetermined.

Sequences were obtained from memory CD4+ T cells from PBMCs. Subset denoted: CD45RA-negative fraction. The sequence was obtained from a man between 18 and 35 years old in good health. Some clones in this sample may be carry-over from other donors' samples. J is TRBJ2-7 and V is TRBV27; D tentatively reads TRBD1 or TRBD2 (5 bases each). CDR3 sequence (DNA): TGTGCCAGCAGTTTTAAGGTTGGGGGATCCCACAGATACGAGCAGTACTTC. Its protein is CASSFKVGGSHRYEQYF.